The rows below give T cell receptor beta chains drawn from one sample of a study of blood T cell repertoires in COVID-19. This table comes from immunoSEQ multiplex PCR, and its TCRdb copy is limited to in-frame clones, with some not included. The sample lists roughly 180,000 clones, about 86% occurring once. Sequenced material: peripheral blood. These receptors were collected from a man aged 55 to 70 with acute or convalescent COVID-19. Both conserved end residues are part of each CDR3. Each record gives: D gene, V gene, J gene, clone size, CDR3 DNA, CDR3 protein. D genes are given only for firm matches. Some rows mark clone size as missing; the rest say once, few, many or name a class of expanded clone.

D gene: NA
V gene: TRBV5-4
J gene: TRBJ2-1
clone size: NA
CDR3 DNA: TGTGCCAGCAGCTCCGGAGGGAGCGGAACCTACAATGAGCAGTTCTTC
CDR3 protein: CASSSGGSGTYNEQFF

D gene: TRBD1
V gene: TRBV6-1
J gene: TRBJ2-7
clone size: NA
CDR3 DNA: TGTGCCAGCAGTGAACGGGTGCGACAGGGAAGGTCCGAGCAGTACTTC
CDR3 protein: CASSERVRQGRSEQYF

D gene: TRBD1
V gene: TRBV19
J gene: TRBJ2-3
clone size: NA
CDR3 DNA: TGTGCCAGTAGTACCCCCGGGACAGGGACAGATACGCAGTATTTT
CDR3 protein: CASSTPGTGTDTQYF

D gene: NA
V gene: TRBV3-1/TRBV3-2
J gene: TRBJ2-7
clone size: NA
CDR3 DNA: TGTGCCAGCAGCCCCCGAGGCGGGGTTATCTACTACGAGCAGTACTTC
CDR3 protein: CASSPRGGVIYYEQYF

D gene: TRBD1
V gene: TRBV28
J gene: TRBJ2-7
clone size: NA
CDR3 DNA: TGTGCCAGCAGGGGACAGGGGGCGGCCTACGAGCAGTACTTC
CDR3 protein: CASRGQGAAYEQYF

D gene: TRBD1
V gene: TRBV6-5
J gene: TRBJ1-1
clone size: NA
CDR3 DNA: TGTGCCAGCAGAACAGGACAGGGGAGGACTGAAGCTTTCTTT
CDR3 protein: CASRTGQGRTEAFF

D gene: TRBD1
V gene: TRBV24-1
J gene: TRBJ2-3
clone size: NA
CDR3 DNA: TGTGCCACCAGTGAACCAGGGGGCAGCGCAGATACGCAGTATTTT
CDR3 protein: CATSEPGGSADTQYF

D gene: TRBD2
V gene: TRBV6-4
J gene: TRBJ2-1
clone size: NA
CDR3 DNA: TGTGCCAGCAGTGAACTAGCGTCTCGGAGTAGCTCCTACAATGAGCAGTTCTTC
CDR3 protein: CASSELASRSSSYNEQFF

D gene: TRBD2
V gene: TRBV5-1
J gene: TRBJ2-3
clone size: NA
CDR3 DNA: TGCGCCAGCAGGCCATTAGCGGGAAGCACAGATACGCAGTATTTT
CDR3 protein: CASRPLAGSTDTQYF

D gene: TRBD2
V gene: TRBV5-1
J gene: TRBJ2-6
clone size: NA
CDR3 DNA: TGCGCCAGCTCGAGCGGGGACGGGTTCTCTGGGGCCAACGTCCTGACTTTC
CDR3 protein: CASSSGDGFSGANVLTF

D gene: TRBD1
V gene: TRBV9
J gene: TRBJ2-7
clone size: NA
CDR3 DNA: TGTGCCAGCAGCGGGCCTAAGGGTGGAGGACAGGGAAGGTTTGGGCTTACCTACGAGCAGTACTTC
CDR3 protein: CASSGPKGGGQGRFGLTYEQYF

D gene: TRBD2
V gene: TRBV5-6
J gene: TRBJ2-1
clone size: NA
CDR3 DNA: TGTGCCAGCAGCTTGGGGCCCCTAGCGGGTAATGAGCAGTTCTTC
CDR3 protein: CASSLGPLAGNEQFF

D gene: TRBD2
V gene: TRBV2
J gene: TRBJ2-1
clone size: NA
CDR3 DNA: TGTGCCAGCAGTCGAGGACTAGCGGGGGGGAGCTCCTACAATGAGCAGTTCTTC
CDR3 protein: CASSRGLAGGSSYNEQFF

D gene: NA
V gene: TRBV7-9
J gene: TRBJ1-2
clone size: NA
CDR3 DNA: TGTGCCAGCACCCCCCGGGTGGACTATGGCTACACCTTC
CDR3 protein: CASTPRVDYGYTF

D gene: TRBD2
V gene: TRBV5-1
J gene: TRBJ2-7
clone size: NA
CDR3 DNA: TGCGCCAGCAGCCCCGGAGGTAGCGGGGTCCCCTACGAGCAGTACTTC
CDR3 protein: CASSPGGSGVPYEQYF

D gene: NA
V gene: TRBV5-4
J gene: TRBJ1-2
clone size: NA
CDR3 DNA: TGTGCCAGCAGCCCACGCTTGGGGGGGCCGGATGGCTACACCTTC
CDR3 protein: CASSPRLGGPDGYTF

D gene: TRBD1
V gene: TRBV3-1/TRBV3-2
J gene: TRBJ2-7
clone size: once
CDR3 DNA: TGTGCCACCAGGGACAGGTCCTACGAGCAGTACTTC
CDR3 protein: CATRDRSYEQYF

D gene: NA
V gene: TRBV11-2
J gene: TRBJ1-3
clone size: NA
CDR3 DNA: TGTGCCAGCAGCAAGCCTCTAGGCAGAACACCCGGAAACACCATATATTTT
CDR3 protein: CASSKPLGRTPGNTIYF

D gene: NA
V gene: TRBV28
J gene: TRBJ1-1
clone size: NA
CDR3 DNA: TGTGCCAGCAGACCTGGGGGACAACCTCGGGACACTGAAGCTTTCTTT
CDR3 protein: CASRPGGQPRDTEAFF

D gene: TRBD1
V gene: TRBV5-1
J gene: TRBJ1-6
clone size: NA
CDR3 DNA: TGCGCCAGCAGCCAGGGACAGGCGAATTCACCCCTCCACTTT
CDR3 protein: CASSQGQANSPLHF

D gene: TRBD2
V gene: TRBV28
J gene: TRBJ2-1
clone size: NA
CDR3 DNA: TGTGCCAGCAGTCCCCCGGGACACCGGGGGGGGCAGTTCTTC
CDR3 protein: CASSPPGHRGGQFF